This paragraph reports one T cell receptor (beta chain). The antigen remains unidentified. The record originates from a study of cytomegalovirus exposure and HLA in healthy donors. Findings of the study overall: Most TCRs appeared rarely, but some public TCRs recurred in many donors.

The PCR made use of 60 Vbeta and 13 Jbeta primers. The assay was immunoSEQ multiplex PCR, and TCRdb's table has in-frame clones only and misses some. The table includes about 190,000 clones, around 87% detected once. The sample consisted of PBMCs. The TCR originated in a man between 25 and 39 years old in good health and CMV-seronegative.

CDR3 nucleotides: TGTGCCAGTAGTCTGCCCTCGGACAGGCGTTATCAGCCCCAGCATTTT. Protein product: CASSLPSDRRYQPQHF. The rearrangement joins TRBV19 to TRBJ1-5, with 7 bases that match TRBD1. This CDR3 comprises 16 residues. CDR1 LNHDA and CDR2 SQIVND come from the germline V gene (reference sequence). With V trimmed by 5 bases and J by 5 bases, 12 bases remained unmatched.